The T cell receptor beta chain described here comes from a study of STAT3 mutations in large granular lymphocyte leukemia. Findings and limits, study-wide: Sampling intervals varied between patients and samples. In several patients, dominant TCR clone burden exceeded STAT3 mutant burden. Clonal expansion was inferred from samples taken at other timepoints. Every T-cell large granular lymphocyte leukemia patient had at least one immunodominant TCR beta clonotype. In about 30% of the 18 patients, new TCR clonotypes emerged after therapy.

As to this clone: No antigen is known for it.

The repertoire was sequenced with immunoSEQ multiplex PCR; TCRdb's copy has only in-frame clones and lacks some. The repertoire holds over 25,000 clones, with roughly 86% as singletons. CDR1 GTSNPN and CDR2 SVGIG come from the germline V gene (reference sequence). V was pared by 0 bases and J by 7 bases, with 3 bases of the junction left unmatched. This CDR3 is 13 amino acids long. This clonotype was obtained from a man aged 55 to 70 with T-cell large granular lymphocyte leukemia. Some clones in this sample may be carry-over from other donors' samples. The gene calls are TRBV30 and TRBJ1-2, with 9 bases matching TRBD1. The source material was peripheral blood mononuclear cells. The CDR3 coding sequence is TGTGCCTGGAGTGTAGGGACAGGGCTTGGCTACACCTTC. This encodes CAWSVGTGLGYTF.